A selection of T cell receptor beta chains follows, all from one sample in a study of blood T cell repertoires in COVID-19. Produced via immunoSEQ multiplex PCR; TCRdb's table is partial and in-frame only. The sample contains around 330,000 clones, roughly 88% of which appear only once. Specimen: peripheral blood. The receptors stem from a woman aged 45 to 65 with active or convalescent COVID-19. Both conserved end residues are part of each CDR3. Fields, in order: V gene, clone size, D gene, J gene, CDR3 DNA, CDR3 protein. The D gene is left open where the match is weak. Not every row has a clone size; where given, it reads once, few, many or a size class.

TRBV18	many	TRBD1	TRBJ2-1	TGTGCCAGCTCAGGACCGGGACAGGGGACTTACAATGAGCAGTTCTTC	CASSGPGQGTYNEQFF
TRBV7-3	NA	NA	TRBJ1-5	TGTGCCAGCAGCTTAACGGACCTAGCGGAATATAGCAATCAGCCCCAGCATTTT	CASSLTDLAEYSNQPQHF
TRBV7-6	NA	NA	TRBJ1-1	TGTGCCAGCAGCTTAGGAGTACAGCCGAACACTGAAGCTTTCTTT	CASSLGVQPNTEAFF
TRBV19	NA	TRBD1	TRBJ2-3	TGTGCCAGTAGTATAAGCGGACAGGGGGTAAATACGCAGTATTTT	CASSISGQGVNTQYF
TRBV11-1	NA	TRBD1	TRBJ2-3	TGTGCCAGCAGCCACGCCTGGACAGGGCGGACAGATACGCAGTATTTT	CASSHAWTGRTDTQYF
TRBV3-1/TRBV3-2	NA	NA	TRBJ2-3	TGTGCCAGCTACCACGGAGATACGCAGTATTTT	CASYHGDTQYF
TRBV28	NA	NA	TRBJ1-5	TGTGCCAGCAGACAACATGGTCAGCCCCAGCATTTT	CASRQHGQPQHF
TRBV30	NA	TRBD2	TRBJ2-1	TGTGCCTGGAGTGACCCGAGGACTAGGGCTGCTGGTGAGCAGTTCTTC	CAWSDPRTRAAGEQFF
TRBV27	NA	NA	TRBJ2-1	TGTGCCAGCAGTCTTACCGGGGTCACAGAGCAGTTCTTC	CASSLTGVTEQFF
TRBV7-9	NA	NA	TRBJ2-7	TGTGCCAGCAGCTTAGGTACGGGTCACTACGAGCAGTACTTC	CASSLGTGHYEQYF
TRBV4-1	NA	TRBD2	TRBJ2-2	TGCGCCAGCAGCCAAGAACATCGGCGGGGGGTTAACACCGGGGAGCTGTTTTTT	CASSQEHRRGVNTGELFF
TRBV7-2	NA	NA	TRBJ2-1	TGTGCCAGCAGCTTAGGCCAGGGGCTATACAATGAGCAGTTCTTC	CASSLGQGLYNEQFF
TRBV18	NA	NA	TRBJ2-7	TGTGCCAGCTCACAAAGCCGGGACAACCCCTACGAGCAGTACTTC	CASSQSRDNPYEQYF
TRBV9	NA	NA	TRBJ1-1	TGTGCCAGCAGCGCGAGCCCCCGACCCGAGGAGACTGAAGCTTTCTTT	CASSASPRPEETEAFF
TRBV15	NA	NA	TRBJ2-7	TGTGCCACCGAGTCCCCTTCCTACGAGCAGTACTTC	CATESPSYEQYF
TRBV27	NA	NA	TRBJ1-3	TGTGCCAGCAGAGCCTCGAGCTCTGGAAACACCATATATTTT	CASRASSSGNTIYF
TRBV3-1/TRBV3-2	NA	NA	TRBJ1-1	TGTGCCAGCAGCCTCTATAACACTGAAGCTTTCTTT	CASSLYNTEAFF
TRBV2	NA	TRBD2	TRBJ2-2	TGTGCCAGCAGATGGGGGGGTCATAACACCGGGGAGCTGTTTTTT	CASRWGGHNTGELFF
TRBV18	NA	NA	TRBJ2-5	TGTGCCAGCTCACCACGAACAGCCAAAGAGACCCAGTACTTC	CASSPRTAKETQYF
TRBV12-5	NA	NA	TRBJ2-7	TGTGCTAGTGGTTTGGTAACAGGGTCGCCCTACGAGCAGTACTTC	CASGLVTGSPYEQYF
TRBV27	few	TRBD1	TRBJ2-7	TGTGCCAGCAGACGAAACTCCCGACAGGGGAGCAACGAGCAGTACTTC	CASRRNSRQGSNEQYF
TRBV6-5	NA	TRBD1	TRBJ1-2	TGTGCCAGCAGTTACTCGACGACAGGGTTGAACTATGGCTACACCTTC	CASSYSTTGLNYGYTF
TRBV5-4	NA	NA	TRBJ1-1	TGTGCCAGCAGCTCGGGACTGCCGAACACTGAAGCTTTCTTT	CASSSGLPNTEAFF
TRBV9	NA	NA	TRBJ1-2	TGTGCCAGCAGCGAGAGGGTTGGGGGGGCCGGTGGCTACACCTTC	CASSERVGGAGGYTF
TRBV3-1/TRBV3-2	NA	NA	TRBJ1-6	TGTGCCAGCAGCCAAGTGACAGGAGATAATTCACCCCTCCACTTT	CASSQVTGDNSPLHF
TRBV6-2/TRBV6-3	NA	NA	TRBJ2-7	TGTGCCAGCAGTCAGGGGTCTTCGCAGTACTTC	CASSQGSSQYF
TRBV19	NA	TRBD2	TRBJ2-3	TGTGCCAGTAGTAGGACTAGCGGGGGGGCAGATACGCAGTATTTT	CASSRTSGGADTQYF
TRBV4-2	once	NA	TRBJ2-2	TGTGCCAGCAGCCAAGACCGGGGGAGGACCGGGGAGCTGTTTTTT	CASSQDRGRTGELFF
TRBV9	NA	NA	TRBJ1-1	TGTGCCAGCAGCGTAGCGACTATCACTGAAGCTTTCTTT	CASSVATITEAFF
TRBV9	NA	NA	TRBJ2-1	TGTGCCAGCAGCGTCTCCCCCTACAATGAGCAGTTCTTC	CASSVSPYNEQFF
TRBV18	NA	NA	TRBJ2-5	TGTGCCAGCTCACCGTCAGGGGAGCCTCAAGAGACCCAGTACTTC	CASSPSGEPQETQYF
TRBV28	NA	NA	TRBJ1-5	TGTGCCAGCAGCCTCGGGGGGAGCAATCAGCCCCAGCATTTT	CASSLGGSNQPQHF
TRBV7-2	once	TRBD2	TRBJ2-5	TGTGCCAGCAGCTCTTTCCCGGGACTAGCGGGGGAGACCCAGTACTTC	CASSSFPGLAGETQYF
TRBV7-3	NA	TRBD1	TRBJ2-2	TGTGCCAGCAGCTTAAACCAGGGGGCCGTGACCGGGGAGCTGTTTTTT	CASSLNQGAVTGELFF
TRBV5-8	NA	TRBD2	TRBJ2-5	TGTGCCAGCAGCCAGCTTGGGACTAGCGGGACACGCGAGACCCAGTACTTC	CASSQLGTSGTRETQYF
TRBV7-2	NA	NA	TRBJ1-5	TGTGCCAGCAGCCTAGGGACGGGAATACGTAGCAATCAGCCCCAGCATTTT	CASSLGTGIRSNQPQHF
TRBV6-1	NA	TRBD2	TRBJ2-1	TGTGCCAGCAGTGAAGGCTGGTTACTAGCGGGAGACAATGAGCAGTTCTTC	CASSEGWLLAGDNEQFF
TRBV7-3	NA	TRBD1	TRBJ2-1	TGTGCCAGCAGCCGGGACAGGAGCTCCTACAATGAGCAGTTCTTC	CASSRDRSSYNEQFF
TRBV6-5	once	TRBD1	TRBJ2-2	TGTGCCAGCAGTACAGGGGCCGTCCACGGGGAGCTGTTTTTT	CASSTGAVHGELFF
TRBV5-1	NA	TRBD2	TRBJ2-3	TGCGCCAGCAGCCTTCGGACTAGCGGGGGGTCCTCCACCCTCACAGATACGCAGTATTTT	CASSLRTSGGSSTLTDTQYF
TRBV2	NA	NA	TRBJ1-2	TGTGCCAGCAGCCCCGAGAGGCTACTCTATGGCTACACCTTC	CASSPERLLYGYTF
TRBV5-6	NA	NA	TRBJ2-5	TGTGCCAGCAGCTTATATGCGACACAAGAGACCCAGTACTTC	CASSLYATQETQYF
TRBV6-5	NA	NA	TRBJ2-2	TGTGCCAGCAGTTACTCACCCGGGAACACCGGGGAGCTGTTTTTT	CASSYSPGNTGELFF
TRBV5-1	few	TRBD1	TRBJ1-4	TGCGCCAGCAGCTGGTATGGACAGGGGGGGACAACTAATGAAAAACTGTTTTTT	CASSWYGQGGTTNEKLFF
TRBV19	NA	TRBD2	TRBJ2-3	TGTGCCAGTAGTATTGCGCAACGACCACGGGGGGAAGATACGCAGTATTTT	CASSIAQRPRGEDTQYF
TRBV19	NA	NA	TRBJ1-5	TGTGCCAGTAGTACGGTCCCGGGAAGCAATCAGCCCCAGCATTTT	CASSTVPGSNQPQHF